This T cell receptor (beta chain) is from a study of blood T cells in healthy people across ages. Germline CDR1 and CDR2: MNHEY and SVGAGI. This CDR3 region has 15 residues. The V end lost 6 bases, the J end lost 3 bases, and 15 bases lay between the germline ends. Healthy Caucasians from Russia aged roughly 6 to 90 served as donors. Regarding this clonotype: A read error is possible here, since a much larger clone lies one base away.

A second PCR of about 7 to 11 cycles used a sample-barcoded 5' primer and a J-beta primer mix. Carrying 12 random nucleotides, a template-switch adaptor labeled each individual cDNA molecule. In TCRdb, the 5' RACE reads were re-called with MiXCR into one record per CDR3 protein. The table includes over 1,500,000 distinct CDR3 sequences, about two fifths detected once. Sequenced input: blood. This clonotype originated in a human donor in good health. The chain recombines TRBV6-5 with TRBJ2-4; possibly TRBD2 for D (5 bases). The CDR3 nucleotides are TGTGCCAGCAGCCCCTGCGCGGGCGACAAAAACATTCAGTACTTC. Translation gives CASSPCAGDKNIQYF.